A single sample gave rise to the 18 T cell receptor beta chains below, sequenced in a study of T cells in Graves' hyperthyroidism and ophthalmopathy. RNA transcripts served as the template for amplifying TCR beta CDR3 regions. The HTBI set primed first-round TCR CDR3 RT-PCR. From the multiplex PCR reads, TCRdb called clonotypes with MiXCR, one entry per CDR3 protein. This table holds approximately 380,000 distinct CDR3 sequences, under 20% found once. Sequencing was done on a sample of blood. The origin of the receptors is a woman aged 18-29 years with Graves' hyperthyroidism.

There are many counts of this clonotype. The rearrangement joins TRBV6-5 to TRBJ2-7; TRBD2 aligns across 7 bases. Trimming removed 5 bases from V and 2 bases from J; junction bases left unmatched: 12. The CDR3 contains 16 residues. CDR1 MNHEY and CDR2 SVGAGI come from the germline V gene. As DNA, the CDR3 is TGTGCCAGCAGTGTACTTTCTAGCGGCGGAACCTACGAGCAGTACTTC. It translates to CASSVLSSGGTYEQYF.

This clonotype was counted many times. This chain connects TRBV12-3 or TRBV12-4 to TRBJ1-2; D may be TRBD1 (5 bases). The V end lost 3 bases, the J end lost 6 bases, and 11 bases lay between the germline ends. The CDR3 contains 13 residues. The DNA for the CDR3 is TGTGCCAGCAGTTTGTCCAGGGACCATGGCTACACCTTC. It specifies CASSLSRDHGYTF.

This clonotype was observed a few times. Its ends do not fully match the called genes, so a read error is possible. The gene calls are TRBV30 and TRBJ1-5, with 7 bases identical to TRBD1. CDR1 and CDR2 (germline): GTSNPN, SVGIG (reference sequence). This CDR3 has 14 amino acids. Here the CDR3 reads CARSEGTVNQPQHF. The CDR3 region has the DNA TGTGCCCGGAGTGAAGGGACAGTCAATCAGCCCCAGCATTTT. Looking up the rest from reference TRBV30 and TRBJ1-5 gives the full variable domain: SQTIHQWPATLVQPVGSPLSLECTVEGTSNPNLYWYRQAAGRGLQLLFYSVGIGQISSEVPQNLSASRPQDRQFILSSKKLLLSDSGFYLCARSEGTVNQPQHFGDGTRLSIL.

About this clonotype: Since the CDR3 does not end with the conserved phenylalanine or tryptophan, this likely comes from a read error. The V gene is TRBV9, the J gene TRBJ2-7; possible D gene TRBD1, 6 bases. The CDR3 is made up of 14 amino acids. Between the trimmed V and J ends, which lost 3 bases and 0 bases, there was a span of 10 bases. In germline, CDR1 is SGDLS, CDR2 YYNGEE. This chain's CDR3 is CASSAGQNSYEQYY. CDR3 sequence (DNA): TGTGCCAGCAGCGCTGGACAGAACTCCTACGAGCAGTACTAC.

In this sample, this clonotype turned up many times. The chain employs TRBV5-1 and TRBJ2-7, with D possibly matching TRBD1 (5 bases). Germline values: CDR1 SGHRS, CDR2 YFSETQ. Trimming took 3 bases from V and 0 from J, leaving 10 bases between them. This CDR3 is built from 14 residues. This CDR3 reads CASSSDSLSYEQYF. The CDR3 coding sequence is TGCGCCAGCAGCTCTGACAGTCTCTCCTACGAGCAGTACTTC. Filled out from reference TRBV5-1 and TRBJ2-7, the complete variable domain reads KAGVTQTPRYLIKTRGQQVTLSCSPISGHRSVSWYQQTPGQGLQFLFEYFSETQRNKGNFPGRFSGRQFSNSRSEMNVSTLELGDSALYLCASSSDSLSYEQYFGPGTRLTVT.

This clonotype was observed many times. CDR3 protein: CASQTGPRTDTQYF. CDR3 DNA: TGTGCCAGCCAGACAGGGCCCCGCACAGATACGCAGTATTTT. The chain combines TRBV12-3 or TRBV12-4 with TRBJ2-3; 7 bases match TRBD1. The CDR3 is made up of 14 amino acids. Germline trimming cut 8 bases from V and 1 base from J; bases unmatched to any gene: 6.

The V gene is TRBV5-1, the J gene TRBJ2-2, with 14 bases lining up with TRBD2. After removal of 4 bases from V and 5 bases from J, the junction contained 7 bases not matched to a gene. From germline, CDR1 is SGHRS and CDR2 YFSETQ. The CDR3 spans 17 residues. CDR3 nucleotide sequence: TGCGCCAGCAGCAGGGGACTAGCGGGGGCCTTTACCGGGGAGCTGTTTTTT. Its translation is CASSRGLAGAFTGELFF.

This clonotype was counted many times. V gene TRBV5-1 combines with J gene TRBJ2-7, with D perhaps TRBD1 or TRBD2 (5 bases each). From germline, CDR1 is SGHRS and CDR2 YFSETQ. This CDR3 is 15 amino acids long. The V end was cut by 0 bases, the J end by 2 bases, with 12 bases between. CDR3 residues: CASSLGGGLTYEQYF. CDR3 DNA: TGCGCCAGCAGCTTGGGGGGCGGGCTGACCTACGAGCAGTACTTC.

This clonotype was seen many times. This chain uses TRBV7-9 with TRBJ2-2; D is perhaps TRBD1 (6 bases). CDR1 is SEHNR, CDR2 FQNEAQ, per germline (reference sequence). The CDR3 extends over 12 amino acids. V lost 5 bases, J lost 7 bases, and 8 bases lay in between. The DNA for the CDR3 is TGTGCCAGCAGCCGGACAGACGGGGAGCTGTTTTTT. Amino acids: CASSRTDGELFF.

This clonotype was recorded at least ten times. The gene calls are TRBV5-1 and TRBJ2-7; no definite D call. The germline V gene has CDR1 SGHRS and CDR2 YFSETQ. The CDR3 consists of 13 residues. The germline V and J ends were trimmed by 0 bases and 7 bases, with 11 bases remaining between them. In DNA form, the CDR3 reads TGCGCCAGCAGCTTGGACACTGCTCGGGAGCAGTACTTC. Its translation: CASSLDTAREQYF.

This clonotype has ten or more counts. V is TRBV27 and J is TRBJ2-2, with a weak D call TRBD1 (6 bases). The CDR3 has 15 residues. Germline values: CDR1 MNHEY, CDR2 SMNVEV (reference sequence). The V end lost 3 bases, the J end lost 4 bases, and 12 bases lay between the germline ends. This CDR3 is CASSFRTGPTGELFF. CDR3 bases: TGTGCCAGCAGTTTCCGTACAGGGCCCACCGGGGAGCTGTTTTTT.

On this clonotype itself: One junction end does not reproduce the germline sequence, and a read error may be involved. This chain uses TRBV5-1 with TRBJ2-4; D call uncertain. The length of the CDR3 is 14 residues. Germline lookup yields CDR1 SGHRS and CDR2 YFSETQ. The CDR3 region is CASSLDRTKNIKYF. In DNA, the CDR3 is TGCGCCAGCAGCTTGGACAGAACGAAAAACATTAAGTACTTC.

The rearrangement joins TRBV12-3 or TRBV12-4 to TRBJ2-7; D is unresolved. The CDR3 has 12 residues. Trimming removed 5 bases from V and 9 bases from J, with 14 bases in between. CDR3 DNA sequence: TGTGCCAGCAGTCCAGTCCTTTTCGGGCAGTACTTC. The encoded protein is CASSPVLFGQYF.

V and J are TRBV6-1 and TRBJ2-7; 7 bases are shared with TRBD1. CDR3 size: 14 residues. The V gene's germline CDR1 is MNHNS and CDR2 SASEGT. V trimming: 1 base; J trimming: 6 bases; junction bases outside the gene matches: 6. The CDR3 region is CASSEGTGHGEQYF. CDR3 in DNA: TGTGCCAGCAGTGAAGGGACAGGTCATGGCGAGCAGTACTTC.

This clonotype was seen ten or more times. The CDR3 sequence is CASKVEGANTEAFF. In nucleotides, the CDR3 is TGTGCCAGCAAGGTGGAGGGTGCGAACACTGAAGCTTTCTTT. The chain couples TRBV2 to TRBJ1-1; D is uncertain. This CDR3 comprises 14 residues. The germline V gene has CDR1 SNHLY and CDR2 FYNNEI. Trimming left V 7 bases short and J 1 base short, with 13 bases between.

This clonotype was picked up many times. The chain has TRBV7-2 and TRBJ2-5; D remains ambiguous. Germline assignment: CDR1 SGHTA and CDR2 FQGNSA. This CDR3 region has 13 residues. The germline V and J ends were trimmed by 5 bases and 5 bases, with 12 bases remaining between them. This CDR3 reads CASSPPLRETQYF. The CDR3 coding sequence is TGTGCCAGCAGCCCCCCTCTCCGTGAGACCCAGTACTTC.

The V and J genes are TRBV27 and TRBJ2-5; 9 nucleotides agree with TRBD2. The V gene end was trimmed by 10 bases and the J gene end by 4 bases; junction bases not matched to a gene: 13. Germline V lookup: CDR1 MNHEY, CDR2 SMNVEV (reference sequence). The CDR3 sequence is 15 residues long. For the CDR3, the DNA is TGTGCCACCCGTGGCGGGGGGGCCTCTCGAGAGACCCAGTACTTC. Translating it yields CATRGGGASRETQYF.

Many counts were recorded for this clonotype. This chain links TRBV11-3 with TRBJ1-1; the match to TRBD1 covers 7 bases. Germline CDR1 reads SGHNT; CDR2 reads YENEEA. J gave up 3 bases and V 5 bases, and 3 bases lay outside the gene matches. This CDR3 contains 13 residues. CDR3 region: CASSRTGDTEAFF. The CDR3 DNA reads as TGTGCCAGCAGCCGGACAGGAGACACTGAAGCTTTCTTT.